Below are 24 T cell receptor beta chains sequenced from a single sample in a study of blood T cell repertoires in COVID-19. TCRdb's copy holds only in-frame clones and misses some; the assay was immunoSEQ multiplex PCR. There are roughly 200,000 clones in the sample; approximately 84% occur only once, and 7.5% to 9% lies in the top ten. The specimen was peripheral blood. The receptors originated from a woman of 80 years or more with acute or convalescent COVID-19.

V usage is TRBV30 and J usage is TRBJ1-6; TRBD1 matches at 8 bases. The junction had 6 bases not matched to a gene; V was cut back by 2 bases and J by 9 bases. Germline-derived CDR1 and CDR2 are GTSNPN and SVGIG (reference sequence). This CDR3 comprises 14 residues. The CDR3 DNA is TGTGCCTGGAGTTACGACAGGGGATCTTCACCCCTCCACTTT. Translated, it gives CAWSYDRGSSPLHF.

The chain joins TRBV9 to TRBJ1-2; 8 bases map to TRBD1. V trimming: 3 bases; J trimming: 2 bases; junction bases outside the gene matches: 6. The germline gives CDR1 SGDLS, CDR2 YYNGEE. The CDR3 length is 15 residues. CDR3 coding DNA: TGTGCCAGCAGCGCGAGGGGACAGGTCAACTATGGCTACACCTTC. This sequence encodes CASSARGQVNYGYTF.

This clone appeared a single time. The V and J genes are TRBV3-1 (or the pseudogene TRBV3-2) and TRBJ1-1; no clear D. This CDR3 comprises 14 residues. The germline CDR1 and CDR2 sequences are LGHDT and YNNKEL (reference sequence). V lost 0 bases, J lost 1 base, and 6 bases lay in between. The CDR3 here is CASSQDNGNTEAFF. The CDR3 DNA reads TGTGCCAGCAGCCAAGATAACGGGAACACTGAAGCTTTCTTT.

This clone was observed a few times. V usage is TRBV2 and J usage is TRBJ2-7; 7 bases line up with TRBD1. J lost 4 bases, V lost 2 bases, and 8 bases had no gene match. CDR3 length: 15 amino acids. The germline V gene has CDR1 SNHLY and CDR2 FYNNEI. This chain's CDR3 is CASSENPTGVYEQYF. Written as DNA, the CDR3 is TGTGCCAGCAGTGAAAACCCCACAGGGGTTTACGAGCAGTACTTC. The complete variable domain, with remaining parts taken from reference TRBV2 and TRBJ2-7, reads EPEVTQTPSHQVTQMGQEVILRCVPISNHLYFYWYRQILGQKVEFLVSFYNNEISEKSEIFDDQFSVERPDGSNFTLKIRSTKLEDSAMYFCASSENPTGVYEQYFGPGTRLTVT.

The V gene is TRBV7-2, the J gene TRBJ1-2; weak D call: TRBD1 (5 bases). This CDR3 is built from 16 residues. V shed 5 bases and J shed 8 bases, with 24 bases lying between them. Germline lookup yields CDR1 SGHTA and CDR2 FQGNSA. The CDR3 DNA follows: TGTGCCAGCAGCAGACAATACGGGGGTTCTGCTGAGGGCTACACCTTC. Translating gives CASSRQYGGSAEGYTF.

This rearrangement joins TRBV6-1 to TRBJ2-7; no firm D call. This CDR3 is built from 14 residues. Germline-derived CDR1 and CDR2 are MNHNS and SASEGT. The ends were cut back, 2 bases at V and 6 bases at J, with 14 bases in the middle. The CDR3 here is CASSELGITGEQYF. The CDR3 DNA is TGTGCCAGCAGTGAATTAGGTATAACGGGCGAGCAGTACTTC.

This clone has only a few counts. The rearrangement links TRBV19 to TRBJ1-2; D gene uncertain. This CDR3 spans 12 amino acids. CDR1 and CDR2 (germline): LNHDA, SQIVND (reference sequence). The ends were cut back, 6 bases at V and 4 bases at J, with 9 bases in the middle. In DNA form, the CDR3 reads TGTGCCAGTAGGACTGGAGGCTATGGCTACACCTTC. Translated: CASRTGGYGYTF. Filled out from reference TRBV19 and TRBJ1-2, the complete variable domain reads DGGITQSPKYLFRKEGQNVTLSCEQNLNHDAMYWYRQDPGQGLRLIYYSQIVNDFQKGDIAEGYSVSREKKESFPLTVTSAQKNPTAFYLCASRTGGYGYTFGSGTRLTVV.

This chain links TRBV13 with TRBJ2-7; TRBD2 matches at 11 bases. The V gene's germline CDR1 is PRHDT and CDR2 FYEKMQ (reference sequence). This CDR3 comprises 17 residues. Unmatched junction bases numbered 4, after V lost 0 bases and J lost 0 bases. The CDR3 here is CASSLGTSGGSSYEQYF. For the CDR3, the DNA is TGTGCCAGCAGCTTAGGAACTAGCGGGGGCAGCTCCTACGAGCAGTACTTC.

The chain is built from TRBV3-1 (or the pseudogene TRBV3-2) and TRBJ1-1; D is ambiguous. The CDR3 covers 14 residues. Trimming left V 4 bases short and J 7 bases short, with 16 bases between. Per germline, CDR1 LGHDT and CDR2 YNNKEL (reference sequence). CDR3 sequence reads: CASSLSQATNEAFF. CDR3 bases: TGTGCCAGCAGCCTGTCCCAGGCCACAAATGAAGCTTTCTTT.

V is TRBV10-1 and J is TRBJ2-6, with D uncertain. V was shortened by 5 bases and J by 2 bases, with 7 bases between the two germline ends. CDR1 WNHNN and CDR2 SYGVQD come from the germline V gene (reference sequence). CDR3 size: 14 residues. The CDR3: CASSLNPGANVLTF. CDR3 in DNA: TGCGCCAGCAGTTTAAATCCTGGGGCCAACGTCCTGACTTTC.

This CDR3 reads CASRTASSGANVLTF. In nucleotides, the CDR3 is TGTGCCAGTAGAACTGCGAGCTCTGGGGCCAACGTCCTGACTTTC. The J gene is TRBJ2-6, the V gene TRBV19, with D hard to call. This CDR3 region has 15 residues. V lost 6 bases and J 0 bases, leaving 9 bases between the germline ends. CDR1 is LNHDA, CDR2 SQIVND, per germline (reference sequence).

The chain couples TRBV18 to TRBJ2-7; the D gene is possibly TRBD1 (10 bases). V lost 2 bases and J 4 bases, leaving 21 bases between the germline ends. The CDR3 sequence is 17 residues long. Germline V gene sequence: CDR1 KGHSH, CDR2 LQKENI. The CDR3, as DNA: TGTGCCAGCTCACCATCCCTAGCGGGACAGGGGTCTTACGAGCAGTACTTC. Translated: CASSPSLAGQGSYEQYF.

This clone was picked up one time. V is TRBV3-1 (or the pseudogene TRBV3-2) and J is TRBJ2-3; D is undetermined. Trimming removed 2 bases from V and 5 bases from J, with 2 bases in between. The CDR3 contains 11 residues. CDR1 is LGHDT, CDR2 YNNKEL, per germline (reference sequence). CDR3 in DNA: TGTGCCAGCAGCCAACTAGATACGCAGTATTTT. This codes for CASSQLDTQYF.

The CDR3 sequence is CATSSYLTGANTGELFF. The CDR3 bases are TGTGCCACCAGCTCATATTTGACAGGGGCGAACACCGGGGAGCTGTTTTTT. The V gene is TRBV24-1, the J gene TRBJ2-2; 8 positions agree with TRBD1. The junction had 9 bases not matched to a gene; V was cut back by 7 bases and J by 0 bases. Germline values: CDR1 KGHDR, CDR2 SFDVKD. The CDR3 is 17 amino acids.

The chain couples TRBV6-5 to TRBJ2-3; TRBD2 might be the D (7 bases). The CDR3 contains 15 residues. V shed 6 bases and J shed 3 bases, with 16 bases lying between them. Germline CDR1 and CDR2: MNHEY and SVGAGI. DNA for the CDR3: TGTGCCAGCAGAGGGGTCGGGGGGCGGACAGATACGCAGTATTTT. It codes for CASRGVGGRTDTQYF.

V gene TRBV5-4 combines with J gene TRBJ2-3; 9 bases are shared with TRBD2. Trimming removed 4 bases from V and 1 base from J; junction bases left unmatched: 7. This CDR3 is built from 16 residues. Germline lookup yields CDR1 SGHNT and CDR2 YYREEE (reference sequence). The CDR3 is CASSPGLALRTDTQYF. CDR3 sequence (DNA): TGTGCCAGCAGCCCGGGACTAGCCCTCCGCACAGATACGCAGTATTTT. Supplemented by reference TRBV5-4 and TRBJ2-3, the full variable domain reads ETGVTQSPTHLIKTRGQQVTLRCSSQSGHNTVSWYQQALGQGPQFIFQYYREEENGRGNFPPRFSGLQFPNYSSELNVNALELDDSALYLCASSPGLALRTDTQYFGPGTRLTVL.

The chain employs TRBV19 and TRBJ1-2; 12 bases align to TRBD1. The germline gives CDR1 LNHDA, CDR2 SQIVND (reference sequence). This CDR3 contains 13 residues. V was pared by 7 bases and J by 7 bases, with 4 bases of the junction left unmatched. This CDR3 is CASKGQGAFGYTF. CDR3 coding DNA: TGTGCCAGTAAGGGACAGGGGGCTTTTGGCTACACCTTC.

The chain joins TRBV6-5 to TRBJ2-5; D possibly corresponds to TRBD2 (6 bases). Germline V gives CDR1 MNHEY, CDR2 SVGAGI. The V and J ends lost 2 bases and 3 bases respectively, with 10 bases between them. The CDR3 sequence is 14 residues long. The CDR3 sequence: CASSYVGGEETQYF. As DNA, the CDR3 is TGTGCCAGCAGTTACGTGGGGGGTGAAGAGACCCAGTACTTC.

CDR3 loop: CASSQDTARGRGNYGYTF. CDR3 bases: TGCGCCAGCAGCCAAGATACGGCCAGGGGAAGGGGTAACTATGGCTACACCTTC. The chain combines TRBV4-1 with TRBJ1-2; tentatively, D is TRBD1 (6 bases). Trimming removed 0 bases at V and 1 base at J, with 18 bases between. In germline, CDR1 is MGHRA, CDR2 YSYEKL. The CDR3 contains 18 residues.

This clone occurred once. The rearrangement links TRBV5-1 to TRBJ1-4; weak D call: TRBD1 (6 bases). CDR1 SGHRS and CDR2 YFSETQ come from the germline V gene. This CDR3 is built from 16 residues. Trimming pared 0 bases from V and 7 bases from J, leaving 16 bases between. The CDR3 DNA reads as TGCGCCAGCAGCTTGGCGTCGAACCCCAGGGGTGAAAAACTGTTTTTT. This translates into CASSLASNPRGEKLFF.

The chain couples TRBV15 to TRBJ1-4; no clear D. Germline lookup yields CDR1 LNHNV and CDR2 YYDKDF (reference sequence). The CDR3 runs to 15 residues. Trimming pared 0 bases from V and 7 bases from J, leaving 12 bases between. The CDR3 region has the DNA TGTGCCACCAGCAGAGATGGAGGGCCGGGTGAAAAACTGTTTTTT. Translation: CATSRDGGPGEKLFF.

The chain joins TRBV7-9 to TRBJ1-2; possible D gene TRBD1, 5 bases. The CDR3 is made up of 15 amino acids. Germline CDR1 SEHNR, CDR2 FQNEAQ (reference sequence). With 5 bases removed from V and 4 bases from J, the gap between germline ends came to 17 bases. CDR3 loop: CASSRRTSPSYGYTF. The CDR3 DNA reads as TGTGCCAGCAGCAGAAGGACATCCCCCAGCTATGGCTACACCTTC.

The genes are TRBV10-1 and TRBJ1-6, with unresolved D. The CDR3 is made up of 13 amino acids. Germline V lookup: CDR1 WNHNN, CDR2 SYGVQD (reference sequence). Trimming pared 3 bases from V and 9 bases from J, leaving 9 bases between. The CDR3 coding sequence is TGCGCCAGCAGTGATAGTTGGAGTTCACCCCTCCACTTT. Amino acids: CASSDSWSSPLHF.

The chain links TRBV21-1 to TRBJ2-1; TRBD1, the table's D call, was not compared with the DNA. TRBV21-1 is termed a pseudogene. The CDR3 length is 15 residues. In DNA, the CDR3 is TGTGCCAGCCTCTTGGAGGACAGGGCTTACAATGAGCAGTTCTTC. Its translation is CASLLEDRAYNEQFF.